This paragraph covers one T cell receptor beta chain sequence. Germline CDR1 reads SGHRS; CDR2 reads YFSETQ. J lost 2 bases, V lost 4 bases, and 7 bases had no gene match. CDR3 length equals 15 residues. This sample is drawn from a study of T cell responses to AZD1222 COVID-19 vaccine. The repertoire was sequenced with immunoSEQ multiplex PCR; TCRdb's copy has only in-frame clones and lacks some. The table shows 150,000 or so clones, with under 95% occurring only once. The TCR was taken from an adult in good health. The chain carries TRBV5-1 and TRBJ1-1; 8 positions agree with TRBD1. Material: peripheral blood, obtained on day 0 of AZD1222 vaccination. The CDR3 DNA sequence: TGCGCCAGCAGCCTCTGGACAGGGTCAAACACTGAAGCTTTCTTT. Amino acid sequence: CASSLWTGSNTEAFF.